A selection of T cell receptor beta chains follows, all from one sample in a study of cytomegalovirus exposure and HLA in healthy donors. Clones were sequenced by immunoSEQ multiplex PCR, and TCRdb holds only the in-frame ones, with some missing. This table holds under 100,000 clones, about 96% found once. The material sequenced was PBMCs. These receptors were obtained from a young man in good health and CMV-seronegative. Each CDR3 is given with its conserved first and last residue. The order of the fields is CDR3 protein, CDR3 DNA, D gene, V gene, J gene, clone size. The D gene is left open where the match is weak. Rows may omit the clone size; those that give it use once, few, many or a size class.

CASSLYGTGPQPQHF,TGTGCCAGCAGTTTATATGGGACAGGGCCTCAGCCCCAGCATTTT,TRBD1,TRBV27,TRBJ1-5,once
CASSLRRTDLDTEAFF,TGTGCCAGCAGCCTACGACGGACAGACTTGGACACTGAAGCTTTCTTT,-,TRBV7-6,TRBJ1-1,once
CASSLVTAAGETQYF,TGCGCCAGCAGCTTGGTGACCGCGGCGGGGGAGACCCAGTACTTC,-,TRBV5-1,TRBJ2-5,-
CASSGQRSSYEQYF,TGTGCCAGCAGTGGACAGAGGAGCTCCTACGAGCAGTACTTC,-,TRBV6-6,TRBJ2-7,-
CASRPGTGGNEKLFF,TGCGCCAGCAGACCCGGGACAGGGGGAAACGAAAAACTGTTTTTT,TRBD1,TRBV5-1,TRBJ1-4,-
CASSLFWLAGVHGNEQFF,TGTGCCAGCAGTTTATTCTGGCTAGCGGGAGTTCATGGCAATGAGCAGTTCTTC,TRBD2,TRBV27,TRBJ2-1,-
CASSPPTGGQGAISNQPQHF,TGTGCCAGCTCACCACCAACCGGGGGACAGGGGGCTATCAGCAATCAGCCCCAGCATTTT,TRBD1,TRBV18,TRBJ1-5,-
CASQSVSSYEQYF,TGTGCCAGCCAATCCGTCAGTTCCTACGAGCAGTACTTC,-,TRBV6-1,TRBJ2-7,-
CASSLEGAEAFF,TGTGCCAGCAGTTTAGAGGGGGCTGAAGCTTTCTTT,-,TRBV28,TRBJ1-1,-
CASSQLAGGPTDTQYF,TGTGCCAGCAGCCAACTAGCGGGAGGGCCCACAGATACGCAGTATTTT,TRBD2,TRBV7-3,TRBJ2-3,-
CASSDVQGDNQPQHF,TGTGCCAGCAGTGACGTACAGGGAGATAATCAGCCCCAGCATTTT,-,TRBV25-1,TRBJ1-5,-
CASSSDRLGMSHKNIQYF,TGTGCCAGCAGCTCCGACCGCCTAGGAATGAGTCACAAAAACATTCAGTACTTC,-,TRBV7-2,TRBJ2-4,-
CASRTTSGGYSEQFF,TGTGCCAGCAGAACGACTAGCGGGGGCTACAGTGAGCAGTTCTTC,TRBD2,TRBV6-5,TRBJ2-1,-
CASSVSRSSGGRRERVNYGYTF,TGTGCCAGCAGCGTGAGCAGGTCCTCCGGGGGAAGGAGAGAAAGAGTTAACTATGGCTACACCTTC,-,TRBV9,TRBJ1-2,-
CSVGVGREAFF,TGCAGCGTTGGGGTAGGGAGAGAAGCTTTCTTT,-,TRBV29-1,TRBJ1-1,-
CASRREDTQYF,TGCGCCAGCCGACGGGAGGATACGCAGTATTTT,-,TRBV5-1,TRBJ2-3,-
CASSFGGSWGRPGANVLTF,TGTGCCAGCAGTTTTGGGGGTTCGTGGGGGCGGCCAGGGGCCAACGTCCTGACTTTC,-,TRBV28,TRBJ2-6,-
CASSTVAGTEAFF,TGTGCCAGCTCGACAGTAGCTGGCACTGAAGCTTTCTTT,-,TRBV27,TRBJ1-1,-
CASSRGYSGLASNEQFF,TGCGCCAGCAGCCGGGGGTATTCGGGACTAGCTAGTAATGAGCAGTTCTTC,TRBD2,TRBV4-3,TRBJ2-1,-
CAGQSNYGYTF,TGTGCCGGGCAAAGCAACTATGGCTACACCTTC,-,TRBV28,TRBJ1-2,-
CASSLGGGVNQPQHF,TGTGCCAGCAGCTTAGGGGGAGGAGTCAATCAGCCCCAGCATTTT,-,TRBV7-8,TRBJ1-5,-